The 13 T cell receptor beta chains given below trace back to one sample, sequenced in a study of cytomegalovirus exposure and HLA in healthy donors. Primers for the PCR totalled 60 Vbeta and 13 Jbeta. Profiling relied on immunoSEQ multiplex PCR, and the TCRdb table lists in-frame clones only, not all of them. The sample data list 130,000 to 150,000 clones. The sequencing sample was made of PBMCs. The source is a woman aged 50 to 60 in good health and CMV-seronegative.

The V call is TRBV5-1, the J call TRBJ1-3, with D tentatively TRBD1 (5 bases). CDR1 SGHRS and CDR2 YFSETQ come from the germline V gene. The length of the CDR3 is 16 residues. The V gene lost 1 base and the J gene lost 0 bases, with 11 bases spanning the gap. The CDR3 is CASSLTGTVSGNTIYF. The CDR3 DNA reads TGCGCCAGCAGCTTGACCGGGACTGTCTCTGGAAACACCATATATTTT.

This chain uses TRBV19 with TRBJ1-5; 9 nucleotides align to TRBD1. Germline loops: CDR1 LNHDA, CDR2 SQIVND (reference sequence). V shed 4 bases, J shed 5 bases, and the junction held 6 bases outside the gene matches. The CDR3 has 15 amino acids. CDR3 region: CASSKRDRDDQPQHF. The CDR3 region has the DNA TGTGCCAGTAGTAAGAGGGACAGGGATGATCAGCCCCAGCATTTT.

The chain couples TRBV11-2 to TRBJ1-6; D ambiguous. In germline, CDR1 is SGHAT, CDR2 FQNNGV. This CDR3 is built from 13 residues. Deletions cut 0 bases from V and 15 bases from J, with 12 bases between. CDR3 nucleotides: TGTGCCAGCAGCTTAGACGGCTTCGGGTTCCTCCACTTT. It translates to CASSLDGFGFLHF.

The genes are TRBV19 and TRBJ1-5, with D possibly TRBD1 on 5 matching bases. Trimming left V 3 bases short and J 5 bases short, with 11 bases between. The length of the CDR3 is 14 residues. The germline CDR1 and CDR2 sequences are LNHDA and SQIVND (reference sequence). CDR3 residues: CASSMLTGDQPQHF. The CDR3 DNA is TGTGCCAGTAGTATGTTAACAGGAGATCAGCCCCAGCATTTT.

For the CDR3, the DNA is TGTGCCAGCTCACGGGGGGTCCTCCCTAGCACAGATACGCAGTATTTT. Protein: CASSRGVLPSTDTQYF. The chain has TRBV18 and TRBJ2-3; a possible D gene is TRBD2 (6 bases). The germline CDR1 and CDR2 sequences are KGHSH and LQKENI. The CDR3 is 16 residues long. The germline V and J ends were trimmed by 4 bases and 0 bases, with 14 bases remaining between them.

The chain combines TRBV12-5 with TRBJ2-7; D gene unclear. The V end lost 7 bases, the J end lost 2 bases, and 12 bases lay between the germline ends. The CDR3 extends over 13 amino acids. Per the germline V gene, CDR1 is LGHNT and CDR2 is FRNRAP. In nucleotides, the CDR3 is TGTGCTAGTGCCCGTAGCCCTCCCTACGAGCAGTACTTC. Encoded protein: CASARSPPYEQYF.

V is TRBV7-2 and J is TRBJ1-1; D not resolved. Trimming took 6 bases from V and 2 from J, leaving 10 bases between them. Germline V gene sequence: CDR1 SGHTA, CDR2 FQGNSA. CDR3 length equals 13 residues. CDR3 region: CASSIGVNTEAFF. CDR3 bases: TGTGCCAGCAGTATCGGGGTTAACACTGAAGCTTTCTTT.

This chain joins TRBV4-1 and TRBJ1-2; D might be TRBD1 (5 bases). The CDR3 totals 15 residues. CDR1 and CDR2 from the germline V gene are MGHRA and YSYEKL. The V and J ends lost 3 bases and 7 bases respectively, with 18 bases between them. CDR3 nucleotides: TGCGCCAGCAGCCATATACAGGCGGATGAAGGTGGCTACACCTTC. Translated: CASSHIQADEGGYTF.

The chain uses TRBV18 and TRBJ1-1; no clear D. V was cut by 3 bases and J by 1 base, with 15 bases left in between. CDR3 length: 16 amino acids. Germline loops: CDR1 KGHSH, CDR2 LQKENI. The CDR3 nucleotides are TGTGCCAGCTCACCTCTGGCGGCGGAATCGAACACTGAAGCTTTCTTT. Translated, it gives CASSPLAAESNTEAFF.

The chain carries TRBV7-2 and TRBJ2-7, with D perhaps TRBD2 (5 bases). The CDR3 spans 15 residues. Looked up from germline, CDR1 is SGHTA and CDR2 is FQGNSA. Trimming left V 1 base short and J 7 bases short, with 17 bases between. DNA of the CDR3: TGTGCCAGCAGCTTAGACGTGGGAGTGGAACGGGAGCAGTACTTC. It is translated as CASSLDVGVEREQYF.

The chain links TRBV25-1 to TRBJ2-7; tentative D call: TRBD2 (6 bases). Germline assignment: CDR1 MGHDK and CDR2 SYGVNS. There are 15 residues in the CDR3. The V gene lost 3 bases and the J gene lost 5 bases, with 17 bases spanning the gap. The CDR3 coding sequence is TGTGCCAGCAGTGAGTACCGGGACTTAGGGGACGAGCAGTACTTC. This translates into CASSEYRDLGDEQYF.

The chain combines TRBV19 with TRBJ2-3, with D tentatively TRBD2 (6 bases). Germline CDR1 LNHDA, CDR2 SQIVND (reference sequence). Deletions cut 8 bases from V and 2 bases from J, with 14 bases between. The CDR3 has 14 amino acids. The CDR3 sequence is CASAPGLHTDTQYF. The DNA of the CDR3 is TGTGCCAGTGCGCCGGGACTCCACACAGATACGCAGTATTTT.

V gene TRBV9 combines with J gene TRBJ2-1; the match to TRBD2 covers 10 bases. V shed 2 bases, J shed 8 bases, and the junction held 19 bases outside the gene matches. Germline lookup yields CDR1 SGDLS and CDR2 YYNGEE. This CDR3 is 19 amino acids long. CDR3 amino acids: CASSVEVGLAVPKGDEQFF. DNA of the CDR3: TGTGCCAGCAGCGTCGAGGTCGGACTAGCGGTACCTAAGGGGGATGAGCAGTTCTTC.